The 21 T cell receptor beta chains below all came from one sample that was sequenced in a study of cytomegalovirus exposure and HLA in healthy donors. Primers: 60 Vbeta forward and 13 Jbeta reverse. Clones were read by immunoSEQ multiplex PCR, and TCRdb kept only the in-frame ones, dropping some. The data show 160,000 or so clones, under 85% seen once. Specimen: PBMCs. These receptors all stem from a human donor in good health.

The chain has TRBV30 and TRBJ2-1; no reliable D call. Trimming removed 0 bases at V and 5 bases at J, with 11 bases between. Germline CDR1 GTSNPN, CDR2 SVGIG (reference sequence). The CDR3 consists of 14 residues. CDR3 DNA: TGTGCCTGGAGTGTCGGGTTAGCAGACAATGAGCAGTTCTTC. It specifies CAWSVGLADNEQFF.

The chain links TRBV19 to TRBJ1-2; TRBD1 aligns across 9 bases. The germline V gene encodes CDR1 LNHDA and CDR2 SQIVND (reference sequence). The J segment lost 4 bases and the V segment lost 6 bases, leaving 12 bases of the junction unmatched. CDR3 size: 16 residues. The CDR3 region has the DNA TGTGCCAGTAGCAACCAAGGGACAGGGTTGCTCTATGGCTACACCTTC. Translating gives CASSNQGTGLLYGYTF.

Remarks on this clone: An end of the junction differs from the germline gene, which may be a read error. The sample carries other DNA sequences with the same CDR3. This chain connects TRBV11-1 to TRBJ2-3; possibly TRBD1 for D (6 bases). This CDR3 has 16 amino acids. The germline V gene encodes CDR1 SGHAT and CDR2 FQDESV (reference sequence). Here the CDR3 reads CASSLAGQPYTDTQYF. CDR3 in DNA: TGTGCCAGCAGCTTAGCTGGACAGCCATACACAGATACGCAGTACTTT. The complete variable domain, with remaining parts taken from reference TRBV11-1 and TRBJ2-3, reads EAEVAQSPRYKITEKSQAVAFWCDPISGHATLYWYRQILGQGPELLVQFQDESVVDDSQLPKDRFSAERLKGVDSTLKIQPAELGDSAMYLCASSLAGQPYTDTQYFGPGTRLTVL.

This chain joins TRBV5-6 and TRBJ2-7, with TRBD1 as a possible D gene (6 bases). This CDR3 is built from 15 residues. V was trimmed by 0 bases and J by 1 base, leaving 11 bases between them. Per germline, CDR1 SGHDT and CDR2 YYEEEE. CDR3: CASSLADSPSYEQYF. CDR3 sequence (DNA): TGTGCCAGCAGCTTGGCGGACAGCCCTTCCTACGAGCAGTACTTC.

In this sample, this clone turned up a few times. The chain links TRBV7-2 to TRBJ2-7; TRBD1 is a possible D gene (6 bases). The CDR3 is 12 residues long. V was clipped by 4 bases and J by 3 bases, with 7 bases between them. Germline V gene data show CDR1 as SGHTA and CDR2 as FQGNSA. Written as DNA, the CDR3 is TGTGCCAGCAGCTCGACAGGCTACGAGCAGTACTTC. It codes for CASSSTGYEQYF.

The chain has TRBV19 and TRBJ1-1; 11 nucleotides match TRBD1. Germline V gene sequence: CDR1 LNHDA, CDR2 SQIVND (reference sequence). This CDR3 region has 15 residues. J lost 3 bases, V lost 5 bases, and 5 bases had no gene match. CDR3 in DNA: TGTGCCAGTAGTCCGGACAGGGGGCAGTACACTGAAGCTTTCTTT. It specifies CASSPDRGQYTEAFF.

This clone was detected once. This sequence joins TRBV9 and TRBJ2-7; 8 bases map to TRBD1. Germline trimming cut 3 bases from V and 3 bases from J; bases unmatched to any gene: 11. The CDR3 spans 16 residues. The germline V gene encodes CDR1 SGDLS and CDR2 YYNGEE. DNA of the CDR3: TGTGCCAGCAGCGCGTTTCCGGGACAGGCGATCTACGAGCAGTACTTC. It translates to CASSAFPGQAIYEQYF.

The rearrangement joins TRBV20-1 to TRBJ1-2; D is perhaps TRBD1 (6 bases). Trimming stripped 6 bases from V and 5 bases from J, with 10 bases between. Germline values: CDR1 DFQATT, CDR2 SNEGSKA (reference sequence). The CDR3 runs 11 residues. As DNA, the CDR3 is TGCAGTGCCTGGACAGCTTATGGCTACACCTTC. It encodes CSAWTAYGYTF.

This chain links TRBV4-1 with TRBJ1-2; tentatively, D is TRBD1 (6 bases). Germline CDR1 and CDR2: MGHRA and YSYEKL. Trimming pared 1 base from V and 6 bases from J, leaving 21 bases between. This CDR3 region has 17 residues. The CDR3 nucleotides read TGCGCCAGCAGCCAAGGTTTCAGGGGTCGATTGTTAAATGGCTACACCTTC. Translating gives CASSQGFRGRLLNGYTF.

The rearrangement uses TRBV11-2 and TRBJ2-7; 7 bases map to TRBD1. The CDR3 covers 13 residues. Germline V CDR1 and CDR2: SGHAT, FQNNGV. V shed 3 bases, J shed 4 bases, and the junction held 3 bases outside the gene matches. CDR3 loop: CASSFGTEYEQYF. The CDR3 DNA reads as TGTGCCAGCAGCTTCGGGACAGAATACGAGCAGTACTTC.

The count of this clone is one. V and J are TRBV4-1 and TRBJ2-1; D not certain. From germline, CDR1 is MGHRA and CDR2 YSYEKL. CDR3 length equals 14 residues. V lost 0 bases, J lost 8 bases, and 11 bases lay in between. Here the CDR3 DNA reads TGCGCCAGCAGCCAAGAGCCTTGGCAGGATGAGCAGTTCTTC. Protein sequence: CASSQEPWQDEQFF.

This clone occurred once. V is TRBV5-8 and J is TRBJ1-5; D unresolved. Germline CDR1 reads SGHTS; CDR2 reads YDEGEE. The CDR3 length is 12 residues. The V gene lost 4 bases and the J gene lost 7 bases, with 9 bases spanning the gap. CDR3 sequence (DNA): TGTGCCAGCAGCCCCCTCGGGCAGCCCCAGCATTTT. The encoded protein is CASSPLGQPQHF.

The chain is built from TRBV19 and TRBJ1-5; D gene uncertain. This CDR3 has 16 residues. Germline V gene data show CDR1 as LNHDA and CDR2 as SQIVND (reference sequence). The germline V and J ends were trimmed by 3 bases and 2 bases, with 14 bases remaining between them. CDR3 protein: CASSIGSTRGNQPQHF. The CDR3 DNA follows: TGTGCCAGTAGTATCGGGTCCACCCGGGGCAATCAGCCCCAGCATTTT.

Of note for this clone: At one end, the junction sequence differs from germline, possibly due to a read error. The V and J genes are TRBV7-7 and TRBJ2-5, with 9 nucleotides matching TRBD2. The CDR3 runs 15 residues. Germline V gene data show CDR1 as SSHAT and CDR2 as FNYEAQ (reference sequence). The CDR3: CASSLNPSGEETQYF. The CDR3 bases are TGTGCTAGCAGCTTAAACCCTAGCGGGGAAGAGACCCAGTACTTC.

This clone was counted between two and nine times. The chain couples TRBV6-5 to TRBJ1-3; 10 nucleotides agree with TRBD1. From germline, CDR1 is MNHEY and CDR2 SVGAGI. There are 15 residues in the CDR3. The junction had 4 bases not matched to a gene; V was cut back by 4 bases and J by 4 bases. In DNA form, the CDR3 reads TGTGCCAGCAGTTTGGGACAGGGGATCGGAAACACCATATATTTT. Translation gives CASSLGQGIGNTIYF.

The V call is TRBV27, the J call TRBJ2-7; D gene ambiguous. CDR1 is MNHEY and CDR2 is SMNVEV in the germline V gene (reference sequence). There are 13 residues in the CDR3. Trimming left V 6 bases short and J 2 bases short, with 11 bases between. The CDR3, as DNA: TGTGCCAGCAGAGAGAGAATGGCCTACGAGCAGTACTTC. Protein product: CASRERMAYEQYF.

This clone appeared once. The chain uses TRBV5-8 and TRBJ1-1, with 8 nucleotides matching TRBD1. V gave up 2 bases and J gave up 2 bases; unmatched junction bases: 8. CDR3 size: 16 residues. Germline V lookup: CDR1 SGHTS, CDR2 YDEGEE. This CDR3 reads CASSFGIRGPNTEAFF. CDR3 in DNA: TGTGCCAGCAGCTTTGGGATCAGGGGGCCTAACACTGAAGCTTTCTTT.

V and J are TRBV4-3 and TRBJ2-3; D may be TRBD2 (6 bases). The germline gives CDR1 LGHNA, CDR2 YSLEER. Between the trimmed V and J ends, which lost 1 base and 5 bases, there was a span of 13 bases. The CDR3 covers 15 residues. The CDR3 region is CASSQVGLSQDTQYF. CDR3 bases: TGCGCCAGCAGCCAAGTAGGACTATCCCAAGATACGCAGTATTTT.

The chain couples TRBV6-5 to TRBJ1-5, with D unclear. This CDR3 region has 15 residues. CDR1 is MNHEY and CDR2 is SVGAGI in the germline V gene. V was trimmed by 5 bases and J by 1 base, leaving 12 bases between them. CDR3 DNA sequence: TGTGCCAGCAGTACCCTGACGAGGAGCAATCAGCCCCAGCATTTT. It yields the protein CASSTLTRSNQPQHF.

A single count supports this clone. The V gene is TRBV4-1, the J gene TRBJ1-5; 8 bases agree with TRBD1. CDR3 length equals 19 residues. V gave up 1 base and J gave up 2 bases; unmatched junction bases: 13. Germline CDR1 MGHRA, CDR2 YSYEKL. The CDR3 loop reads CASSQGLLQGASGNQPQHF. The CDR3 coding sequence is TGCGCCAGCAGCCAAGGTCTATTGCAGGGGGCGTCAGGCAATCAGCCCCAGCATTTT.

The chain recombines TRBV4-2 with TRBJ2-1, with 8 bases fitting TRBD1. Germline CDR1 LGHNA, CDR2 YNFKEQ. V shed 1 base and J 0 bases; nucleotides not matched to a gene: 2. The CDR3 sequence is 16 residues long. CDR3 region: CASSQVDRGSYNEQFF. CDR3 in DNA: TGTGCCAGCAGCCAAGTTGACAGGGGCTCCTACAATGAGCAGTTCTTC.